One and the same sample provided the 2 T cell receptor beta chains below, sequenced in a study of cytomegalovirus exposure and HLA in healthy donors. Both 60 Vbeta primers and 13 Jbeta primers went into the PCR. TCRdb's table, derived via immunoSEQ multiplex PCR, lists solely in-frame clones and lacks some. The profile shows 150,000 to 200,000 clones, roughly 74% of them singletons. The sequenced sample consisted of PBMCs. The receptors come from a woman aged 40 to 49 in good health and CMV-seropositive.

The V and J genes are TRBV28 and TRBJ1-2, with D possibly TRBD1 on 6 matching bases. Germline-derived CDR1 and CDR2 are MDHEN and SYDVKM. Trimming pared 5 bases from V and 5 bases from J, leaving 21 bases between. The CDR3 has 16 residues. Here the CDR3 DNA reads TGTGCCAGCAGTGTCCCTGTTGGACAGCGAAGATATGGCTACACCTTC. Translation: CASSVPVGQRRYGYTF.

This chain connects TRBV6-5 to TRBJ1-1; D unclear. This CDR3 has 14 residues. Germline CDR1 is MNHEY and CDR2 is SVGAGI. Trimming took 5 bases from V and 1 from J, leaving 11 bases between them. In nucleotides, the CDR3 is TGTGCCAGCAGTCACAAACAGAGGAACACTGAAGCTTTCTTT. This encodes CASSHKQRNTEAFF.